Reported below is one TCR beta chain. These data come from a study of blood T cell repertoires in COVID-19. Only in-frame clones appear in the TCRdb table, and some are missing; sequencing was by immunoSEQ multiplex PCR. The sample records about 180,000 clones, roughly 89% being singletons. Source material: peripheral blood. This TCR was recovered from a woman between 45 and 60 years old with acute or convalescent COVID-19.

The CDR3 here is CASSAVPGGAGEKLFF. The CDR3 coding sequence is TGTGCCAGCAGCGCCGTTCCAGGGGGCGCTGGGGAAAAACTGTTTTTT. This chain joins TRBV9 and TRBJ1-4; 8 bases match TRBD1. The CDR3 runs 16 residues. Trimming removed 3 bases from V and 8 bases from J; junction bases left unmatched: 12. Germline CDR1 reads SGDLS; CDR2 reads YYNGEE.